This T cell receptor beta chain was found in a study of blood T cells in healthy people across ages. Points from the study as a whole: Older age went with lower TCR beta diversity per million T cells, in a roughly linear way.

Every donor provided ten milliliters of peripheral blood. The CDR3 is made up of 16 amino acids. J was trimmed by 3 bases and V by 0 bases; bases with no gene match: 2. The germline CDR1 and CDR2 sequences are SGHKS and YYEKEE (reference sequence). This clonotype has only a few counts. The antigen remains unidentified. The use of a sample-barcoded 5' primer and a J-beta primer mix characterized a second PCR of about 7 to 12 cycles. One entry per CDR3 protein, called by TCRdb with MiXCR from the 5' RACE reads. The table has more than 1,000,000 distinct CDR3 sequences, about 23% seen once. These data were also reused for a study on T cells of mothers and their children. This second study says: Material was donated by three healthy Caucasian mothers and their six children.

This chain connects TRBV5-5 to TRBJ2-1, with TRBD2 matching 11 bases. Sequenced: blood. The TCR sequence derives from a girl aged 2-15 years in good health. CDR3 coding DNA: TGTGCCAGCAGCTTGGGGCTAGCGGGGGGCTACAATGAGCAGTTCTTC. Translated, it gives CASSLGLAGGYNEQFF.